These 6 T cell receptor beta chains came from one sample sequenced in a study of cytomegalovirus exposure and HLA in healthy donors. PCR used 60 Vbeta primers and 13 Jbeta primers. Assay used: immunoSEQ multiplex PCR; TCRdb lists only in-frame clones, some missing. The table lists about 180,000 clones, less than 85% of them singletons. The sample was PBMCs. These receptors were collected from a man aged 35-49 years in good health and CMV-seronegative.

V gene TRBV25-1 combines with J gene TRBJ1-2; D ambiguous. The V end lost 5 bases, the J end lost 7 bases, and 8 bases lay between the germline ends. Looked up from germline, CDR1 is MGHDK and CDR2 is SYGVNS. This CDR3 has 11 amino acids. The CDR3 DNA sequence: TGTGCCAGCAGTAACGGGGTTGGCTACACCTTC. It yields the protein CASSNGVGYTF.

This clone was counted between two and nine times. V is TRBV4-1 and J is TRBJ1-1; perhaps TRBD1 as D (6 bases). Germline V gene data show CDR1 as MGHRA and CDR2 as YSYEKL. Between the trimmed V and J ends, which lost 2 bases and 5 bases, there was a span of 18 bases. CDR3 length: 16 residues. CDR3 DNA: TGCGCCAGCAGCCAACGCGTCGACAGGCTGGGTACTGAAGCTTTCTTT. Amino acids: CASSQRVDRLGTEAFF.

This chain connects TRBV7-6 to TRBJ2-1, with TRBD2 matching over 9 bases. The CDR3 sequence is 15 residues long. Germline V CDR1 and CDR2: SGHVS, FNYEAQ. After removal of 1 base from V and 7 bases from J, the junction contained 5 bases not matched to a gene. The DNA for the CDR3 is TGTGCCAGCAGCTTAGTGGGCGGGGGGGCAAATGAGCAGTTCTTC. It codes for CASSLVGGGANEQFF.

This clone showed up just a few times. The chain uses TRBV5-1 and TRBJ1-5, with a possible D match to TRBD1 (5 bases). Germline-derived CDR1 and CDR2 are SGHRS and YFSETQ. The length of the CDR3 is 14 residues. Trimming shortened V by 0 bases and J by 7 bases, and 11 bases separated the two germline ends. CDR3 region: CASSLASGGQPQHF. The CDR3 bases are TGCGCCAGCAGCTTGGCCAGTGGGGGGCAGCCCCAGCATTTT.

The chain joins TRBV7-9 to TRBJ2-3; TRBD2 matches 11 bases. V lost 5 bases to trimming and J lost 3 bases; unmatched junction nucleotides: 4. This CDR3 has 15 residues. Germline CDR1 reads SEHNR; CDR2 reads FQNEAQ (reference sequence). The CDR3 DNA follows: TGTGCCAGCAGCAGTAGCGGGGGGGGGACAGATACGCAGTATTTT. It translates to CASSSSGGGTDTQYF.

CDR3 coding DNA: TGTGCCAGCTCACCCCCGGGGAGCTATGGCTACACCTTC. This encodes CASSPPGSYGYTF. V and J are TRBV18 and TRBJ1-2, with D uncertain. CDR3 length equals 13 residues. V was clipped by 3 bases and J by 4 bases, with 9 bases between them. Germline V gene data show CDR1 as KGHSH and CDR2 as LQKENI.